These 2 T cell receptor beta chains were sequenced from one sample in a study of T cells after yellow fever vaccination. TCRdb redid the calling of the 5' RACE reads with MiXCR, one entry per CDR3 protein. The sample holds 500,000 to 550,000 distinct CDR3 sequences, about a fifth seen once. The specimen comprised PBMCs, sampled more than 20 days after the first yellow fever vaccination. These receptor sequences come from a man aged 18 to 30 who received the YFV17D yellow fever vaccine.

This clonotype was seen a handful of times. For the CDR3, the DNA is TGTGCCAGCAGCCTGATCACAGGGACGCCAGGGACCCAGTACTTC. Encoded protein: CASSLITGTPGTQYF. The V gene is TRBV7-9, the J gene TRBJ2-5; weak D call: TRBD1 (6 bases). Germline V CDR1 and CDR2: SEHNR, FQNEAQ (reference sequence). Between the trimmed V and J ends, which lost 5 bases and 7 bases, there was a span of 20 bases. CDR3 length equals 15 residues.

The chain has TRBV4-2 and TRBJ1-1, with D possibly being TRBD1 (5 bases). In germline, CDR1 is LGHNA, CDR2 YNFKEQ. With 0 bases removed from V and 4 bases from J, the gap between germline ends came to 12 bases. The CDR3 totals 15 residues. The CDR3 here is CASSQESSGFTEAFF. CDR3 nucleotides: TGTGCCAGCAGCCAAGAGTCGTCAGGGTTCACTGAAGCTTTCTTT.